The 2 T cell receptor beta chains presented below share a single source sample, sequenced in a study of T-cell reconstitution after alpha-beta-depleted transplantation in children listed by TCRdb under 2016. What this sample's treatment or condition label stands for: allogeneic hematopoietic cell transplantation with graft depleted of TCRalphabeta T cells and CD19 B cells. Paper-wide results and their limitations: Over the following months the frequencies of hyperexpanded clones went down, and after one year T-cell counts and TCRbeta diversity were mostly credited to newly produced T cells.

Their cognate antigens are unknown. The method was PCR. For sequencing, an Illumina HiSeq 2500 was employed. To normalize quantification of the TCRbeta repertoire, the TCR libraries were built with molecular barcoding that relied on unique molecular identifiers. TCRdb reworked the public reads: Q25 trimming with fastp, MiXCR clone assembly, productive beta chains retained. Rows merge per CDR3 protein into single entries with the most common DNA and genes. This sample comprises approximately 300,000 distinct CDR3 sequences, over 7% of them detected only once. The biggest ten clones account for 8.5% to 9.5% of the sample. The source was peripheral blood, collected 360 days after TCRalphabeta/CD19-depleted stem cell transplant. The source is a female patient younger than 10 who had a stem cell transplant for Fanconi anemia, so the T cells may come from the graft donor.

Ten or more counts support this clonotype. This chain connects TRBV7-9 to TRBJ2-5; 10 positions match TRBD1. V shed 0 bases, J shed 4 bases, and the junction held 2 bases outside the gene matches. Per germline, CDR1 SEHNR and CDR2 FQNEAQ (reference sequence). The CDR3 covers 15 residues. CDR3 sequence (DNA): TGTGCCAGCAGCTTAGCGGACAGGGGGGGAGAGACCCAGTACTTC. This encodes CASSLADRGGETQYF.

The table lists this clonotype with a few counts. The chain links TRBV6-5 to TRBJ1-1; D remains unclear. With 0 bases removed from V and 0 bases from J, the gap between germline ends came to 2 bases. The CDR3 totals 13 residues. Germline CDR1 and CDR2: MNHEY and SVGAGI. For the CDR3, the DNA is TGTGCCAGCAGTTACTCGTTGAACACTGAAGCTTTCTTT. Its translation is CASSYSLNTEAFF.